The next 26 T cell receptor beta chains were all read from a single sample in a study of patients and donors after allogeneic stem cell transplantation. TCRdb reanalysed the RT-PCR reads using MiXCR and keeps one entry per CDR3 protein. Of 900,000 to 1,000,000 distinct CDR3 sequences listed, under 20% are singletons. The specimen was blood, either unsorted or a sorted T cell fraction (not recorded which). The receptors originated from a human donor who was either an allogeneic HSCT recipient or a stem cell or donor lymphocyte infusion donor (not recorded which). It is not recorded whose cells these are; they may come from a transplant donor.

The gene calls are TRBV12-3 or TRBV12-4 and TRBJ1-1; tentative D call: TRBD1 (5 bases). Trimming removed 8 bases at V and 1 base at J, with 23 bases between. This CDR3 has 17 amino acids. CDR3 region: CASDEDGWGHQNTEAFF. The CDR3 DNA is TGTGCCAGCGACGAGGACGGCTGGGGCCACCAGAACACTGAAGCTTTCTTT.

This clonotype was observed a handful of times. J is TRBJ2-4 and V is TRBV9; TRBD2 aligns across 10 bases. V was pared by 2 bases and J by 8 bases, with 7 bases of the junction left unmatched. CDR1 is SGDLS, CDR2 YYNGEE, per germline. This CDR3 has 15 amino acids. CDR3 protein: CASSVSGREWDIQYF. The CDR3 coding sequence is TGTGCCAGCAGCGTCAGCGGGAGGGAGTGGGACATTCAGTACTTC.

This clonotype was observed a handful of times. The rearrangement uses TRBV4-1 and TRBJ1-4; possibly TRBD1 for D (5 bases). The V end was cut by 4 bases, the J end by 4 bases, with 13 bases between. The CDR3 runs 15 residues. CDR1 is MGHRA, CDR2 YSYEKL, per germline. The CDR3 is CASSLLGQGNEKLFF. DNA of the CDR3: TGCGCCAGCAGCCTCTTAGGGCAGGGTAATGAAAAACTGTTTTTT.

The J gene is TRBJ1-6, the V gene TRBV12-3 or TRBV12-4, with D maybe TRBD1 (5 bases). The CDR3 is 18 amino acids. V lost 6 bases and J 5 bases, leaving 23 bases between the germline ends. CDR3 DNA sequence: TGTGCCAGCAGCCCTACCCCCCCCTGGGACGGGGATAATTCACCCCTCCACTTT. Protein: CASSPTPPWDGDNSPLHF.

This chain links TRBV27 with TRBJ2-2; 8 nucleotides align to TRBD1. In germline, CDR1 is MNHEY, CDR2 SMNVEV (reference sequence). The CDR3 covers 15 residues. The J segment lost 4 bases and the V segment lost 5 bases, leaving 6 bases of the junction unmatched. The CDR3 DNA follows: TGTGCCAGCAGTATCCGGACAGGGACCACCGGGGAGCTGTTTTTT. Protein: CASSIRTGTTGELFF.

Only a few counts were recorded for this clonotype. The chain combines TRBV5-1 with TRBJ2-3, with 7 nucleotides matching TRBD2. Germline CDR1 is SGHRS and CDR2 is YFSETQ. The CDR3 is made up of 17 amino acids. The junction had 9 bases not matched to a gene; V was cut back by 0 bases and J by 2 bases. The CDR3 loop is CASSLEKTAGLTDTQYF. The CDR3 DNA sequence: TGCGCCAGCAGCTTGGAGAAAACAGCGGGACTCACAGATACGCAGTATTTT.

The rearrangement links TRBV11-1 to TRBJ2-3; D unresolved. The V end was cut by 5 bases, the J end by 8 bases, with 14 bases between. Germline-derived CDR1 and CDR2 are SGHAT and FQDESV (reference sequence). The CDR3 is 13 residues long. CDR3 bases: TGTGCCAGCAGCAACAAGTTGTTTACTACGCAGTATTTT. It specifies CASSNKLFTTQYF.

The CDR3 DNA is TGTGCCAGCAGTAACCACAGGGGACACACCGGGGAGCTGTTTTTT. It codes for CASSNHRGHTGELFF. The J gene is TRBJ2-2, the V gene TRBV12-3 or TRBV12-4; TRBD1 matches at 7 bases. V trimming: 5 bases; J trimming: 3 bases; junction bases outside the gene matches: 6. CDR3 length equals 15 residues.

This clonotype turned up a few times. The V and J genes are TRBV5-1 and TRBJ1-4; D not certain. Germline values: CDR1 SGHRS, CDR2 YFSETQ. V lost 2 bases and J lost 11, with 16 bases in between. The CDR3 is 14 amino acids. The CDR3 sequence is CASSLGVELDKLFF. The CDR3 coding sequence is TGCGCCAGCAGCTTAGGAGTTGAGTTGGACAAACTGTTTTTT.

The table lists this clonotype with a few counts. V and J are TRBV6-5 and TRBJ2-5; 13 bases map to TRBD2. Unmatched junction bases numbered 8, after V lost 0 bases and J lost 1 base. The CDR3 contains 19 residues. CDR1 is MNHEY, CDR2 SVGAGI, per germline. CDR3 nucleotides: TGTGCCAGCAGTTACTCGGTCAGACGACTAGCGGGGGGCCAAGAGACCCAGTACTTC. It codes for CASSYSVRRLAGGQETQYF.

Ten or more counts support this clonotype. The J gene is TRBJ1-5, the V gene TRBV6-6; D gene unclear. In germline, CDR1 is MNHNY, CDR2 SVGAGI (reference sequence). This CDR3 is 13 amino acids long. The germline V and J ends were trimmed by 6 bases and 0 bases, with 6 bases remaining between them. The CDR3 DNA reads TGTGCCAGCAGCGCGAATAGCAATCAGCCCCAGCATTTT. This codes for CASSANSNQPQHF.

The chain recombines TRBV20-1 with TRBJ2-3; D remains ambiguous. From germline, CDR1 is DFQATT and CDR2 SNEGSKA (reference sequence). This CDR3 is 13 amino acids long. V lost 6 bases and J lost 0, with 10 bases in between. The CDR3 here is CSAPGVSTDTQYF. The CDR3 bases are TGCAGTGCCCCCGGAGTAAGCACAGATACGCAGTATTTT.

CDR3 DNA sequence: TGTGCCAGCAGTTATTCTAGCGGGCCAATCTACGAGCAGTACTTC. Translated: CASSYSSGPIYEQYF. J is TRBJ2-7 and V is TRBV6-5; 8 bases are a match to TRBD2. V was clipped by 3 bases and J by 3 bases; unmatched bases: 7. The germline gives CDR1 MNHEY, CDR2 SVGAGI. The CDR3 sequence is 15 residues long.

The sample holds many counts of this clonotype. This chain connects TRBV12-3 or TRBV12-4 to TRBJ1-2; a weak D match, TRBD1 (5 bases). The CDR3 is 11 residues long. V lost 8 bases and J 8 bases, leaving 12 bases between the germline ends. CDR3 region: CASPTGAGYTF. DNA of the CDR3: TGTGCCAGCCCAACAGGCGCCGGCTACACCTTC.

The chain combines TRBV20-1 with TRBJ2-1; 14 positions agree with TRBD2. Germline CDR1 and CDR2: DFQATT and SNEGSKA (reference sequence). The ends lost 5 bases at V and 5 bases at J; junction bases unmatched: 11. The CDR3 has 17 amino acids. This chain's CDR3 is CSASTGLAGGGNNEQFF. The CDR3 coding sequence is TGCAGTGCTTCTACCGGACTAGCGGGAGGCGGGAACAATGAGCAGTTCTTC.

The chain couples TRBV12-3 or TRBV12-4 to TRBJ1-4, with a tentative D call TRBD1 (6 bases). This CDR3 comprises 14 residues. The germline V and J ends were trimmed by 6 bases and 8 bases, with 16 bases remaining between them. The chain's CDR3 is CASRSRGSWEKLFF. CDR3 nucleotides: TGTGCCAGCAGGTCCAGGGGAAGTTGGGAAAAACTGTTTTTT.

The CDR3 bases are TGTGCCAGCAGCCTCCGGACATCACGGGATGAGCAGTTCTTC. It translates to CASSLRTSRDEQFF. J is TRBJ2-1 and V is TRBV27; possibly TRBD1 for D (5 bases). V lost 6 bases, J lost 8 bases, and 17 bases lay in between. The germline V gene has CDR1 MNHEY and CDR2 SMNVEV (reference sequence). This CDR3 is 14 amino acids long.

This chain links TRBV7-2 with TRBJ1-2; D not certain. V was shortened by 5 bases and J by 3 bases, with 16 bases between the two germline ends. This CDR3 comprises 15 residues. CDR1 SGHTA and CDR2 FQGNSA come from the germline V gene. CDR3 DNA sequence: TGTGCCAGCAGCCCCGTGTGGGCTTCCGACTATGGCTACACCTTC. Protein sequence: CASSPVWASDYGYTF.

The V call is TRBV7-9, the J call TRBJ2-7; no definite D call. From germline, CDR1 is SEHNR and CDR2 FQNEAQ (reference sequence). V lost 5 bases to trimming and J lost 0 bases, with 20 bases between them. This CDR3 is built from 17 residues. The CDR3 here is CASSPPFGPRSSYEQYF. The CDR3 nucleotides are TGTGCCAGCAGCCCTCCCTTCGGCCCCCGAAGCTCCTACGAGCAGTACTTC.

The chain joins TRBV12-3 or TRBV12-4 to TRBJ1-4; tentative D call: TRBD1 (6 bases). This CDR3 is built from 15 residues. V was cut by 7 bases and J by 4 bases, with 16 bases left in between. DNA of the CDR3: TGTGCCAGCACTCCTCACAGGGCAATTAATGAAAAACTGTTTTTT. Protein: CASTPHRAINEKLFF.

Comment on this clonotype: One junction end disagrees with the germline gene, perhaps due to a read error. The rearrangement uses TRBV7-3 and TRBJ2-3; possible D gene TRBD2, 5 bases. Germline V gene data show CDR1 as SGHTA and CDR2 as FQGTGA. This CDR3 is built from 14 residues. The CDR3 DNA follows: TGTGCCAGCAGCCCCGGGATTAGCAGAGATACGCAGTATTTT. It translates to CASSPGISRDTQYF. Variable domain in full (rest from reference TRBV7-3 and TRBJ2-3): GAGVSQTPSNKVTEKGKYVELRCDPISGHTALYWYRQSLGQGPEFLIYFQGTGAADDSGLPNDRFFAVRPEGSVSTLKIQRTERGDSAVYLCASSPGISRDTQYFGPGTRLTVL.

Points on this clonotype: Compared with germline, one end of the junction differs, possibly owing to a read error. The rearrangement links TRBV20-1 to TRBJ2-1; D is unclear. The length of the CDR3 is 13 residues. Germline values: CDR1 DFQATT, CDR2 SNEGSKA (reference sequence). This chain's CDR3 is CSAREPPAPLNTF. The DNA of the CDR3 is TGCAGTGCTAGAGAACCGCCTGCCCCCCTAAATACCTTC.

This clonotype turned up a few times. The chain employs TRBV6-5 and TRBJ2-1; tentative D call: TRBD2 (7 bases). The CDR3 has 15 residues. Germline-derived CDR1 and CDR2 are MNHEY and SVGAGI. V dropped 2 bases and J dropped 7 bases, with 15 bases sitting between them. In DNA, the CDR3 is TGTGCCAGCAGTTACAGGGGGGGTGTCAGGAATGAGCAGTTCTTC. It is translated as CASSYRGGVRNEQFF.

This clonotype came up a few times. The rearrangement links TRBV9 to TRBJ1-2; D might be TRBD1 (5 bases). The CDR3 covers 14 residues. The germline V gene encodes CDR1 SGDLS and CDR2 YYNGEE. V lost 0 bases, J lost 1 base, and 7 bases lay in between. CDR3 protein: CASSVDGGNYGYTF. For the CDR3, the DNA is TGTGCCAGCAGCGTAGATGGGGGTAACTATGGCTACACCTTC.

Remarks on this clonotype: Compared with germline, one end of the junction differs, possibly owing to a read error. The chain combines TRBV20-1 with TRBJ2-3; D might be TRBD2 (5 bases). Germline CDR1 reads DFQATT; CDR2 reads SNEGSKA (reference sequence). The CDR3 runs 10 residues. The CDR3 spells CSARDSAGLF. Written as DNA, the CDR3 is TGCAGTGCTAGGGACTCAGCTGGCCTTTTT.

V and J are TRBV20-1 and TRBJ2-7, with D tentatively TRBD1 or TRBD2 (6 bases each). CDR1 DFQATT and CDR2 SNEGSKA come from the germline V gene (reference sequence). The CDR3 is 16 residues long. The V gene lost 5 bases and the J gene lost 5 bases, with 25 bases spanning the gap. CDR3 nucleotides: TGCAGTGCTGGCCGATTTAAGGGGGGCGCAACCCACGAGCAGTACTTC. It encodes CSAGRFKGGATHEQYF.